One sample yielded the 16 T cell receptor beta chains listed below, sequenced in a study of cytomegalovirus exposure and HLA in healthy donors. PCR primers comprised 60 Vbeta and 13 Jbeta primers. Here immunoSEQ multiplex PCR was the method, and the copy in TCRdb shows in-frame clones only, minus some. The repertoire holds 95,000 or so clones, with 81% as singletons. The sequenced sample was PBMCs. Source of these receptors: a woman between 65 and 79 years old in good health and CMV-seropositive.

V gene TRBV15 combines with J gene TRBJ2-7, with a possible D match to TRBD2 (6 bases). The CDR3 sequence is 17 residues long. Germline CDR1 reads LNHNV; CDR2 reads YYDKDF (reference sequence). Trimming removed 5 bases from V and 1 base from J, with 21 bases in between. The CDR3 DNA reads TGTGCCACCAGCCCACGATCCGTGCGGGGCCCATCCTACGAGCAGTACTTC. This sequence encodes CATSPRSVRGPSYEQYF.

The rearrangement uses TRBV19 and TRBJ2-5; TRBD2 aligns across 10 bases. TRBJ2-7 explains the end of the DNA better; the J call may be wrong. Germline V lookup: CDR1 LNHDA, CDR2 SQIVND (reference sequence). This CDR3 has 15 amino acids. CDR3 bases: TGTGCCAGTAGTATAGCACTAGCGGGAAGTTACGAGCAGTACTTC. Its protein product is CASSIALAGSYEQYF.

For the CDR3, the DNA is TGTGCCAGCAGCTTACAGGGATACGAGCAGTACTTC. Translation: CASSLQGYEQYF. This chain links TRBV11-2 with TRBJ2-7; weak D call: TRBD1 (5 bases). This CDR3 has 12 residues. The V gene lost 2 bases and the J gene lost 4 bases, with 6 bases spanning the gap. In germline, CDR1 is SGHAT, CDR2 FQNNGV.

V and J are TRBV20-1 and TRBJ1-2; the D is unclear. Deletions cut 6 bases from V and 5 bases from J, with 10 bases between. The CDR3 length is 11 residues. Germline V gene sequence: CDR1 DFQATT, CDR2 SNEGSKA (reference sequence). The DNA of the CDR3 is TGCAGTGCGACCGACGGGTATGGCTACACCTTC. Translating gives CSATDGYGYTF.

The V and J genes are TRBV5-1 and TRBJ1-2; D may be TRBD1 (6 bases). Trimming shortened V by 3 bases and J by 10 bases, and 13 bases separated the two germline ends. The CDR3 sequence is 12 residues long. From germline, CDR1 is SGHRS and CDR2 YFSETQ. The CDR3 DNA follows: TGCGCCAGCAGCTACGACAGGCAACTCTACACCTTC. Protein sequence: CASSYDRQLYTF.

The chain couples TRBV5-6 to TRBJ2-3, with TRBD1 matching 9 bases. This CDR3 is 14 amino acids long. CDR1 is SGHDT and CDR2 is YYEEEE in the germline V gene. V lost 4 bases, J lost 5 bases, and 5 bases stayed unmatched. In nucleotides, the CDR3 is TGTGCCAGCAGCCGGGACAGGGCAGGAGATACGCAGTATTTT. Protein: CASSRDRAGDTQYF.

This clone has only a few counts. This rearrangement joins TRBV5-6 to TRBJ1-3, with D unresolved. The germline gives CDR1 SGHDT, CDR2 YYEEEE. This CDR3 region has 16 residues. V lost 0 bases and J lost 0, with 10 bases in between. The CDR3 DNA sequence: TGTGCCAGCAGCTTGGCCTCGGTTAGCTCTGGAAACACCATATATTTT. The encoded protein is CASSLASVSSGNTIYF.

Here the CDR3 DNA reads TGTGCCAGCAGCCTTGAGAGCGTCCAGCCCCAGCATTTT. It encodes CASSLESVQPQHF. The chain combines TRBV7-2 with TRBJ1-5, with D hard to call. V was trimmed by 5 bases and J by 7 bases, leaving 12 bases between them. Germline values: CDR1 SGHTA, CDR2 FQGNSA. The CDR3 has 13 amino acids.

The V gene is TRBV19, the J gene TRBJ1-2; 7 bases agree with TRBD1. This CDR3 region has 14 residues. After removal of 5 bases from V and 4 bases from J, the junction contained 7 bases not matched to a gene. Germline CDR1 LNHDA, CDR2 SQIVND (reference sequence). CDR3 loop: CASSEGASGYGYTF. The CDR3 DNA sequence: TGTGCCAGTAGTGAGGGGGCGAGCGGCTATGGCTACACCTTC.

CDR3 bases: TGTGCCAGCTCACCCGGGAACAGGGGGGACACTGAAGCTTTCTTT. Its protein product is CASSPGNRGDTEAFF. The J gene is TRBJ1-1, the V gene TRBV18; 8 positions match TRBD1. The CDR3 has 15 amino acids. Germline V CDR1 and CDR2: KGHSH, LQKENI. The V segment lost 3 bases and the J segment 3 bases; nucleotides outside the gene matches: 6.

The V and J genes are TRBV7-9 and TRBJ1-5; TRBD1 is a possible D gene (5 bases). The CDR3 is 16 residues long. Germline-derived CDR1 and CDR2 are SEHNR and FQNEAQ (reference sequence). Trimming shortened V by 1 base and J by 1 base, and 11 bases separated the two germline ends. CDR3 nucleotide sequence: TGTGCCAGCAGCTTAGTGGGCAGGGCGAGCAATCAGCCCCAGCATTTT. Encoded protein: CASSLVGRASNQPQHF.

The chain recombines TRBV18 with TRBJ1-2; no reliable D call. Germline CDR1 is KGHSH and CDR2 is LQKENI. Trimming pared 0 bases from V and 4 bases from J, leaving 12 bases between. The CDR3 totals 15 residues. The CDR3 nucleotides read TGTGCCAGCTCACCACCAGCGGGGATGGGCTATGGCTACACCTTC. Residues: CASSPPAGMGYGYTF.

This chain joins TRBV28 and TRBJ2-4, with TRBD1 as a possible D gene (6 bases). Per germline, CDR1 MDHEN and CDR2 SYDVKM. This CDR3 contains 14 residues. Trimming pared 8 bases from V and 7 bases from J, leaving 18 bases between. DNA of the CDR3: TGTGCCAGCTCCCACCCAGAGGGGGTGAACATTCAGTACTTC. This translates into CASSHPEGVNIQYF.

The chain carries TRBV18 and TRBJ2-7; 10 bases are a match to TRBD2. Germline-derived CDR1 and CDR2 are KGHSH and LQKENI. CDR3 length: 15 amino acids. Trimming cost V 4 bases and J 6 bases; bases outside gene matches: 9. CDR3 in DNA: TGTGCCAGCTCACGAACTAGCGGGACCGCAATCGAGCAGTACTTC. This sequence encodes CASSRTSGTAIEQYF.

The chain links TRBV7-2 to TRBJ2-6; D perhaps matches TRBD2 (5 bases). The germline CDR1 and CDR2 sequences are SGHTA and FQGNSA. V was shortened by 3 bases and J by 9 bases, with 15 bases between the two germline ends. The CDR3 runs to 15 residues. The CDR3 DNA follows: TGTGCCAGCAGCTTGGTCCGGGATTTGGGCAACGTCCTGACTTTC. The encoded protein is CASSLVRDLGNVLTF.

The rearrangement joins TRBV6-5 to TRBJ2-6, with unresolved D. V lost 7 bases and J lost 0, with 10 bases in between. Germline CDR1 is MNHEY and CDR2 is SVGAGI. This CDR3 contains 15 residues. The CDR3: CASTRMSSGANVLTF. CDR3 DNA: TGTGCCAGCACTCGAATGAGCTCTGGGGCCAACGTCCTGACTTTC.